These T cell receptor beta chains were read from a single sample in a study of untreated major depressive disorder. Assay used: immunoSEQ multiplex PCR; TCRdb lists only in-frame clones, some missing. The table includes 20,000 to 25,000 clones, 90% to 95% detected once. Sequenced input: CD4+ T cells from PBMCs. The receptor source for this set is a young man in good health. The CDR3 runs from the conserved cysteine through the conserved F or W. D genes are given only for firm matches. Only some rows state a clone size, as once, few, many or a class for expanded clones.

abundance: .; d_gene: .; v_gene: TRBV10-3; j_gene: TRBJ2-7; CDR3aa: CAISEKSWEQYF; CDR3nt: TGTGCCATCAGTGAGAAATCGTGGGAGCAGTACTTC
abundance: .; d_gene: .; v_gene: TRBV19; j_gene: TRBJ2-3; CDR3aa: CASSIVAVGDTQYF; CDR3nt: TGTGCCAGTAGTATTGTAGCGGTAGGGGATACGCAGTATTTT
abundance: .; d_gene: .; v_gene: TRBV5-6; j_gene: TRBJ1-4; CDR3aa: CASSLFTASNEKLFF; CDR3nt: TGTGCCAGCAGCTTGTTTACAGCCAGTAATGAAAAACTGTTTTTT
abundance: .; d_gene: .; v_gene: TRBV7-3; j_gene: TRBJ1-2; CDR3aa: CASSRGQSYGYTF; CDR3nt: TGTGCCAGCAGCCGGGGCCAGAGCTATGGCTACACCTTC
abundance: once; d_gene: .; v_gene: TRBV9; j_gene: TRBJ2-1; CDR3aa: CASSVAGTTYNEQFF; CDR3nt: TGTGCCAGTTCCGTGGCGGGTACTACCTACAATGAGCAGTTCTTC
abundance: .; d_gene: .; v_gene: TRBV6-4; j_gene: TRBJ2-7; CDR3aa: CAKRTEFYEQYF; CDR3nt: TGTGCCAAGAGGACGGAGTTTTACGAGCAGTACTTC
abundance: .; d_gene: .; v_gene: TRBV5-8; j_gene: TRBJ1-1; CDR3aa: CASRPGGPPNTEAFF; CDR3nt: TGTGCCAGCAGGCCGGGGGGACCGCCGAACACTGAAGCTTTCTTT
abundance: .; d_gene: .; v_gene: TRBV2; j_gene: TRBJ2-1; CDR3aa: CASSEFREYNEQFF; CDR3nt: TGTGCCAGCAGTGAGTTTCGGGAGTACAATGAGCAGTTCTTC
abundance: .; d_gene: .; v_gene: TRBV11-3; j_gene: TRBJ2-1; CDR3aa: CASSRDRHNEQFF; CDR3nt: TGTGCCAGCAGTCGGGACCGCCACAATGAGCAGTTCTTC
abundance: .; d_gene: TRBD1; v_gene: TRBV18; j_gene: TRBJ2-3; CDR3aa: CASSQDRSTDTQYF; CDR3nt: TGTGCCAGCTCACAGGACAGGAGCACAGATACGCAGTATTTT
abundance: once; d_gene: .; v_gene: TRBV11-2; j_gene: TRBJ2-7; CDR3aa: CASSPPAAASYEQYF; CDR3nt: TGTGCCAGCAGCCCCCCAGCAGCGGCTAGCTACGAGCAGTACTTC
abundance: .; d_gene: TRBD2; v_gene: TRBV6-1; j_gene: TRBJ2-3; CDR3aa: CASKGGGGTDTQYF; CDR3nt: TGTGCCAGCAAGGGCGGGGGGGGAACAGATACGCAGTATTTT
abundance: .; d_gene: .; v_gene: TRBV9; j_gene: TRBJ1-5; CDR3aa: CASSSDRHQPQHF; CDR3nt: TGTGCCAGCAGCTCCGATCGCCATCAGCCCCAGCATTTT
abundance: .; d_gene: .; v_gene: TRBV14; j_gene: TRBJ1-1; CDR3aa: CASSQVPWPQNTEAFF; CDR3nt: TGTGCCAGCAGCCAAGTCCCGTGGCCACAGAACACTGAAGCTTTCTTT
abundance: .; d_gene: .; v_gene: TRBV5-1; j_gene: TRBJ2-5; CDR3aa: CASSLVGGLKEETQYF; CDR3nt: TGCGCCAGCAGCTTGGTAGGGGGGCTAAAAGAAGAGACCCAGTACTTC
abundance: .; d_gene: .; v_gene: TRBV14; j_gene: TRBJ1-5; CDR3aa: CASSQPHGGSNQPQHF; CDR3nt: TGTGCCAGCAGCCAGCCGCATGGGGGTAGCAATCAGCCCCAGCATTTT
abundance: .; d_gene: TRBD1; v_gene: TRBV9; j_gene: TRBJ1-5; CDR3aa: CASSLYGTGGPGNQPQHF; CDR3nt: TGTGCCAGCAGCCTCTACGGGACAGGGGGTCCTGGCAATCAGCCCCAGCATTTT
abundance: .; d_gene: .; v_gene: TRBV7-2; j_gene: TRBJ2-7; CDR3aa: CASSLSDGAYEQYF; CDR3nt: TGTGCCAGCAGCTTATCGGACGGTGCCTACGAGCAGTACTTC
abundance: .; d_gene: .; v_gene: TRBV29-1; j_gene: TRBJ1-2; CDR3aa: CSVSRGEAYGYTF; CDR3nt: TGCAGCGTTAGCAGGGGAGAGGCCTATGGCTACACCTTC
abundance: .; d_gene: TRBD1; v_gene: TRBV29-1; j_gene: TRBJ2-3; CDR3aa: CSVGQGATDTQYF; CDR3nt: TGCAGCGTCGGACAGGGGGCTACAGATACGCAGTATTTT
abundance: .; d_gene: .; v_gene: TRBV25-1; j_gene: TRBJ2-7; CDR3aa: CASSPAGGLGEQYF; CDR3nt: TGTGCCAGCAGCCCAGCTGGCGGATTGGGCGAGCAGTACTTC
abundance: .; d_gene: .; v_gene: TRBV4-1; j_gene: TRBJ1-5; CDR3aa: CASSQGRGINQPQHF; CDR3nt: TGCGCCAGCAGCCAAGGGAGGGGGATAAATCAGCCCCAGCATTTT
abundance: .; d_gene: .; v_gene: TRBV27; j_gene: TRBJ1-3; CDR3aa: CASSLQGGSGNTIYF; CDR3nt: TGTGCCAGCAGTCTACAGGGAGGGTCTGGAAACACCATATATTTT
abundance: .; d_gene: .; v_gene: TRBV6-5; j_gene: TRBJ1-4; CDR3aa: CASNYHYGATNEKLFF; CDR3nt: TGTGCCAGCAATTACCATTACGGTGCAACTAATGAAAAACTGTTTTTT
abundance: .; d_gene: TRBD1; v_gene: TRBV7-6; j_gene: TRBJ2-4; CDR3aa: CASSAPGQGNIQYF; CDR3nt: TGTGCCAGCAGCGCCCCGGGACAGGGGAACATTCAGTACTTC
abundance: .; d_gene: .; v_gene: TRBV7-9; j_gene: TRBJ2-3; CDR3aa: CASSLVMGDTQYF; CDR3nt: TGTGCCAGCAGCTTAGTTATGGGGGATACGCAGTATTTT
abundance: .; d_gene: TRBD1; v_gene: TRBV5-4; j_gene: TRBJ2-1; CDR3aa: CASSLGDRGNEQFF; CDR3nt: TGTGCCAGCAGCTTGGGGGACAGGGGGAATGAGCAGTTCTTC
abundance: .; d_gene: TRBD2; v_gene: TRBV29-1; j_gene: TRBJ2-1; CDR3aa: CSVELAGASNEQFF; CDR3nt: TGCAGCGTTGAGCTAGCGGGAGCCTCCAATGAGCAGTTCTTC
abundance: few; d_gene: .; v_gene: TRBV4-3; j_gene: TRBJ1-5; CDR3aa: CASSQDRNVNQPQHF; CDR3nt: TGCGCCAGCAGCCAAGATCGTAACGTCAATCAGCCCCAGCATTTT
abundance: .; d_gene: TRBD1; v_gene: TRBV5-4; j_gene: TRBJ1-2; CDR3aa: CASSPRTGGPYYGYTF; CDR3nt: TGTGCCAGCAGCCCACGAACAGGGGGTCCCTACTATGGCTACACCTTC
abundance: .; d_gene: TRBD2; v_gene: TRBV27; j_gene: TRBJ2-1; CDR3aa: CASSLTREPYNEQFF; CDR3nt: TGTGCCAGCAGTTTAACGCGGGAGCCCTACAATGAGCAGTTCTTC
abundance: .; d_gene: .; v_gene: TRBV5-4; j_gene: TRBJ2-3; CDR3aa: CASSLGSTDTQYF; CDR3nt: TGTGCCAGCAGCTTGGGGAGCACAGATACGCAGTATTTT
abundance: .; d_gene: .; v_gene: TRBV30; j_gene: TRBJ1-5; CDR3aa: CAWSVWGGDNNQPQHF; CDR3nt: TGTGCCTGGAGTGTATGGGGGGGTGACAACAATCAGCCCCAGCATTTT
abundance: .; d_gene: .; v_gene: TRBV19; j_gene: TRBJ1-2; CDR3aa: CASSLKGGPNYGYTF; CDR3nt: TGTGCCAGTAGTCTTAAGGGGGGTCCTAACTATGGCTACACCTTC
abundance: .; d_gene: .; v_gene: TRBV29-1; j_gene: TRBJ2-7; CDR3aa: CSVRQSSYEQYF; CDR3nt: TGCAGCGTGAGACAGAGCTCCTACGAGCAGTACTTC
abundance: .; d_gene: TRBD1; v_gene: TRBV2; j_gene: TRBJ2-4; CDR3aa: CASWTGNQAKNIQYF; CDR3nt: TGTGCCAGCTGGACAGGGAATCAGGCCAAAAACATTCAGTACTTC
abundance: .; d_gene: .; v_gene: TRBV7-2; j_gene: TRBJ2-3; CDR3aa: CASINPQAGDTQYF; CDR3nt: TGTGCCAGCATCAATCCTCAGGCGGGAGATACGCAGTATTTT
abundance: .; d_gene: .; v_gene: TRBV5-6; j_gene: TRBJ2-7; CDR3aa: CASSFSHEQYF; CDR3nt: TGTGCCAGCAGCTTCTCCCACGAGCAGTACTTC
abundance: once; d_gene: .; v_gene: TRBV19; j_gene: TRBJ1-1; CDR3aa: CASRYRERKAEAFF; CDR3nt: TGTGCCAGTAGGTACCGGGAACGAAAAGCTGAAGCTTTCTTT
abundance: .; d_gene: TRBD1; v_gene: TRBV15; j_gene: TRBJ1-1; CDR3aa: CATSRDRNRGSTEAFF; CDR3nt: TGTGCCACCAGCAGAGATCGAAACAGGGGAAGCACTGAAGCTTTCTTT
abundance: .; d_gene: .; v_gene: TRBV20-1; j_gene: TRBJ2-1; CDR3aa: CSAEGNEQFF; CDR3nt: TGCAGTGCTGAGGGCAATGAGCAGTTCTTC
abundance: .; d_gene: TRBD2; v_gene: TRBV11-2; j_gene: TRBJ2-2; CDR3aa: CASSLRSSGSAGELFF; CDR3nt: TGTGCCAGCAGCTTAAGATCTAGCGGGAGCGCCGGGGAGCTGTTTTTT
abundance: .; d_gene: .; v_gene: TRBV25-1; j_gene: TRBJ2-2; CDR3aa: CASSWRQNTGELFF; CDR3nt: TGTGCCAGCAGCTGGCGGCAGAACACCGGGGAGCTGTTTTTT
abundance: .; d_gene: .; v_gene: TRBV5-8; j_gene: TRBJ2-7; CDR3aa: CASSLVAEQYF; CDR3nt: TGTGCCAGCAGCTTGGTAGCCGAGCAGTACTTC
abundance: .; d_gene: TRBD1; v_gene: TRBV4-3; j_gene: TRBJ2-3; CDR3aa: CASSQGTLTGADTQYF; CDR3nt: TGCGCCAGCAGCCAGGGCACCTTAACAGGGGCAGATACGCAGTATTTT
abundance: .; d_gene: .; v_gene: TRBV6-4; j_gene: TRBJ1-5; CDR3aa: CATLNQPQHF; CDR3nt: TGTGCCACCCTTAATCAGCCCCAGCATTTT
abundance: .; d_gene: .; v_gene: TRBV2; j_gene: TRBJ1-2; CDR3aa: CASSEAGEYGYTF; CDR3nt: TGTGCCAGCAGTGAAGCAGGGGAGTATGGCTACACCTTC